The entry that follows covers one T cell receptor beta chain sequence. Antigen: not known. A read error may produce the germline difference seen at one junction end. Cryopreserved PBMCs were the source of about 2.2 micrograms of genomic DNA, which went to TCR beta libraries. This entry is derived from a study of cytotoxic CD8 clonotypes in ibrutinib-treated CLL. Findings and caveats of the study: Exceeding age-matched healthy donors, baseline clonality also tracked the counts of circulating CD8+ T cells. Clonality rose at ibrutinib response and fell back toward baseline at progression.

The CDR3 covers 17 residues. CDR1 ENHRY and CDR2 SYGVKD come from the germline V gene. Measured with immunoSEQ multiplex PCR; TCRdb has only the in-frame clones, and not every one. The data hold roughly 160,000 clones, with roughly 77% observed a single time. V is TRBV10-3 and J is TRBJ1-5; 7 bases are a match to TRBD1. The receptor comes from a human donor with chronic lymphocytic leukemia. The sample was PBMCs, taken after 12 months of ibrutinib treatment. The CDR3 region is CAISQSSRGGSNQPQHF. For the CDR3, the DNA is TGTGCCATCAGTCAGTCATCCAGGGGGGGTAGCAATCAGCCCCAGCATTTT.